The 19 T cell receptor beta chains given below trace back to one sample, sequenced in a study of a mutant IDH1 vaccine in newly diagnosed glioma (dated by TCRdb to about 2021). No antigen has been assigned to these receptors. Receptor amplification or capture employed the immunoSEQ multiplex PCR assay. What TCRdb holds here is the immuneACCESS table cut down to in-frame rearrangements. Part of the clones is not present; checked against another copy, under half of the missing clones reflect an unresolved V gene, and the others are unexplained. In all, the sample holds under 45,000 clones, and roughly 76% of those were seen once. Jointly, the top ten make up 12% of the sample. The time point label corresponds to: week 5, during vaccination. Each vaccine dose, consisting of 300 ug of a 20-mer mutant IDH1 peptide in Montanide, was administered subcutaneously with topical imiquimod. Here the sequenced sample was PBMCs, taken from a glioma patient whose treatment included an IDH1 peptide vaccine. All receptors come from a man in his forties or fifties with glioma.

The chain combines TRBV4-1 with TRBJ1-3, with D possibly being TRBD1 (5 bases). The germline V and J ends were trimmed by 0 bases and 0 bases, with 12 bases remaining between them. Germline CDR1 reads MGHRA; CDR2 reads YSYEKL. The CDR3 spans 17 residues. The CDR3 is CASSQEPKGSSGNTIYF. CDR3 coding DNA: TGCGCCAGCAGCCAAGAGCCAAAGGGGAGCTCTGGAAACACCATATATTTT.

This clone was counted once. The chain has TRBV7-9 and TRBJ2-1; D ambiguous. This CDR3 spans 16 amino acids. Germline values: CDR1 SEHNR, CDR2 FQNEAQ (reference sequence). Between the trimmed V and J ends, which lost 7 bases and 0 bases, there was a span of 16 bases. The CDR3 spells CASNPAGRSSYNEQFF. As DNA, the CDR3 is TGTGCCAGCAACCCTGCTGGCAGGAGCTCCTACAATGAGCAGTTCTTC. The variable domain in full, completed from reference TRBV7-9 and TRBJ2-1, reads DTGVSQNPRHKITKRGQNVTFRCDPISEHNRLYWYRQTLGQGPEFLTYFQNEAQLEKSRLLSDRFSAERPKGSFSTLEIQRTEQGDSAMYLCASNPAGRSSYNEQFFGPGTRLTVL.

The J gene is TRBJ1-1, the V gene TRBV28; 8 nucleotides line up with TRBD1. The CDR3 length is 19 residues. Looked up from germline, CDR1 is MDHEN and CDR2 is SYDVKM. Losses at the gene ends were 5 bases for V and 4 bases for J; bases not matched to a gene: 21. CDR3: CASSPLGSLRHRGFTEAFF. As DNA, the CDR3 is TGTGCCAGCAGTCCATTAGGGTCCCTCCGGCACAGGGGGTTCACTGAAGCTTTCTTT. The whole variable domain, filled in from reference TRBV28 and TRBJ1-1, reads DVKVTQSSRYLVKRTGEKVFLECVQDMDHENMFWYRQDPGLGLRLIYFSYDVKMKEKGDIPEGYSVSREKKERFSLILESASTNQTSMYLCASSPLGSLRHRGFTEAFFGQGTRLTVV.

This clone was seen just once. Mismatch with germline at one junction end may stem from a read error. The V call is TRBV5-1, the J call TRBJ2-3, with 8 nucleotides matching TRBD1. The CDR3 covers 12 residues. Looked up from germline, CDR1 is SGHRS and CDR2 is YFSETQ. The CDR3 sequence is CASSSDRGLKDF. As DNA, the CDR3 is TGCGCCAGCAGCTCAGACAGGGGATTGAAGGATTTT.

The V and J genes are TRBV2 and TRBJ2-3; no clear D gene. From germline, CDR1 is SNHLY and CDR2 FYNNEI. V lost 4 bases to trimming and J lost 3 bases, with 8 bases between them. The CDR3 contains 13 residues. CDR3 bases: TGTGCCAGCAGTGTTGCCCAAACAGATACGCAGTATTTT. Encoded protein: CASSVAQTDTQYF.

The chain uses TRBV18 and TRBJ2-7; D unresolved. CDR1 is KGHSH and CDR2 is LQKENI in the germline V gene. The germline V and J ends were trimmed by 2 bases and 3 bases, with 11 bases remaining between them. This CDR3 comprises 14 residues. CDR3 DNA sequence: TGTGCCAGCTCACCAGGTAGTCAGGACTACGAGCAGTACTTC. The encoded protein is CASSPGSQDYEQYF. The full variable domain, completed using reference TRBV18 and TRBJ2-7, is NAGVMQNPRHLVRRRGQEARLRCSPMKGHSHVYWYRQLPEEGLKFMVYLQKENIIDESGMPKERFSAEFPKEGPSILRIQQVVRGDSAAYFCASSPGSQDYEQYFGPGTRLTVT.

This chain uses TRBV27 with TRBJ1-2, with TRBD1 as a possible D gene (5 bases). In germline, CDR1 is MNHEY, CDR2 SMNVEV (reference sequence). There are 13 residues in the CDR3. V lost 3 bases, J lost 5 bases, and 10 bases lay in between. The CDR3 region is CASSFPQGYGYTF. The CDR3 DNA sequence: TGTGCCAGCAGTTTTCCTCAGGGTTATGGCTACACCTTC.

In this sample, this clone turned up a few times. This chain links TRBV25-1 with TRBJ1-1, with D possibly being TRBD1 (6 bases). V dropped 6 bases and J dropped 11 bases, with 22 bases sitting between them. This CDR3 spans 14 amino acids. The germline V gene encodes CDR1 MGHDK and CDR2 SYGVNS. Here the CDR3 reads CASSVSGAGGSAFF. The CDR3 region has the DNA TGTGCCAGCAGCGTTTCAGGGGCTGGTGGCTCTGCTTTCTTT.

The chain recombines TRBV5-1 with TRBJ2-7; 7 nucleotides line up with TRBD2. V lost 5 bases, J lost 0 bases, and 5 bases stayed unmatched. Germline lookup yields CDR1 SGHRS and CDR2 YFSETQ. CDR3 size: 14 residues. The CDR3 nucleotides read TGCGCCAGCAGTACTAGCGAAGGCTCCTACGAGCAGTACTTC. This sequence encodes CASSTSEGSYEQYF.

This clone turned up a few times. This chain connects TRBV6-6 to TRBJ2-7; TRBD1 or TRBD2 may be the D gene (6 bases each). Germline CDR1 MNHNY, CDR2 SVGAGI (reference sequence). The V and J ends lost 10 bases and 1 base respectively, with 14 bases between them. The CDR3 runs to 13 residues. CDR3 in amino acids: CATLEGGSYEQYF. Here the CDR3 DNA reads TGTGCCACGCTGGAGGGGGGATCCTACGAGCAGTACTTC.

The DNA for the CDR3 is TGTGCCAGCAGCCCCGGGACAGGGGGCAACTATGGCTACACCTTC. This codes for CASSPGTGGNYGYTF. The chain joins TRBV7-9 to TRBJ1-2; TRBD1 matches at 12 bases. The CDR3 runs 15 residues. Germline CDR1 reads SEHNR; CDR2 reads FQNEAQ (reference sequence). After removal of 5 bases from V and 2 bases from J, the junction contained 3 bases not matched to a gene.

V gene TRBV5-1 combines with J gene TRBJ2-7, with D possibly called TRBD1 or TRBD2 (5 bases each). Germline lookup yields CDR1 SGHRS and CDR2 YFSETQ. CDR3 size: 14 residues. The V end lost 0 bases, the J end lost 5 bases, and 12 bases lay between the germline ends. The CDR3 sequence is CASSLDPGTHEQYF. As DNA, the CDR3 is TGCGCCAGCAGCTTGGATCCAGGGACCCACGAGCAGTACTTC.

This clone was picked up a small number of times. The rearrangement uses TRBV27 and TRBJ2-3, with a possible D match to TRBD1 (6 bases). Germline CDR1 is MNHEY and CDR2 is SMNVEV (reference sequence). The CDR3 is made up of 20 amino acids. Trimming removed 2 bases from V and 0 bases from J, with 24 bases in between. CDR3 coding DNA: TGTGCCAGCAGTTTAAAGGGGCCCCGGGGAACAGGGATGAGCACAGATACGCAGTATTTT. Its protein is CASSLKGPRGTGMSTDTQYF.

The chain uses TRBV5-8 and TRBJ2-4; tentatively, D is TRBD1 (6 bases). CDR1 SGHTS and CDR2 YDEGEE come from the germline V gene. This CDR3 contains 15 residues. V was cut by 1 base and J by 1 base, with 9 bases left in between. In DNA form, the CDR3 reads TGTGCCAGCAGCTTGACAGGGCTCGCCAAAAACATTCAGTACTTC. Its protein product is CASSLTGLAKNIQYF.

Only a few counts were recorded for this clone. The gene calls are TRBV6-5 and TRBJ1-1; D gene ambiguous. The V and J ends lost 7 bases and 2 bases respectively, with 8 bases between them. Germline V lookup: CDR1 MNHEY, CDR2 SVGAGI. The CDR3 is 12 residues long. CDR3 sequence (DNA): TGTGCCAGCAACGGCCGAAACACTGAAGCTTTCTTT. It translates to CASNGRNTEAFF.

The chain joins TRBV4-1 to TRBJ1-2; 9 nucleotides match TRBD1. The CDR3 covers 16 residues. J gave up 8 bases and V 6 bases, and 16 bases lay outside the gene matches. Germline CDR1 MGHRA, CDR2 YSYEKL. The CDR3 DNA reads as TGCGCCAGCAGTTACCCATCGGGGACAGGGAGAGAAGGCTACACCTTC. Residues: CASSYPSGTGREGYTF.

V gene TRBV5-5 combines with J gene TRBJ1-1, with D unresolved. Germline CDR1 SGHKS, CDR2 YYEKEE (reference sequence). CDR3 size: 13 residues. With 3 bases removed from V and 2 bases from J, the gap between germline ends came to 8 bases. In nucleotides, the CDR3 is TGTGCCAGCAGCTGGGCAGATAACACTGAAGCTTTCTTT. Protein: CASSWADNTEAFF.

V and J are TRBV29-1 and TRBJ2-5, with D possibly matching TRBD2 (6 bases). The germline V and J ends were trimmed by 7 bases and 5 bases, with 14 bases remaining between them. The CDR3 contains 12 residues. CDR1 SQVTM and CDR2 ANQGSEA come from the germline V gene. The CDR3 region is CSARDGGETQYF. The CDR3 bases are TGCAGCGCACGAGACGGAGGGGAGACCCAGTACTTC.

The rearrangement joins TRBV19 to TRBJ1-5; D uncertain. The CDR3 runs 15 residues. Germline CDR1 reads LNHDA; CDR2 reads SQIVND (reference sequence). V was pared by 3 bases and J by 0 bases, with 9 bases between. CDR3 region: CASSIRLNSNQPQHF. DNA of the CDR3: TGTGCCAGTAGTATCAGGCTAAATAGCAATCAGCCCCAGCATTTT.